The 13 T cell receptor beta chains below come from one sample, sequenced in a study of T-cell reconstitution after alpha-beta-depleted transplantation in children. It was with unique molecular identifiers that the TCRbeta library was prepared. Via MiXCR, TCRdb re-called the PCR reads, giving one row per CDR3 protein. The sample includes 100,000 to 120,000 distinct CDR3 sequences, about a tenth of them seen just once. The specimen comprised PBMCs from the stem cell graft donor, sampled from the stem cell graft. All receptors come from a human donor who donated a stem cell graft to a child with acute lymphoblastic leukemia.

There are many counts of this clonotype. The V gene is TRBV9, the J gene TRBJ1-1; 9 bases line up with TRBD1. Losses at the gene ends were 2 bases for V and 0 bases for J; bases not matched to a gene: 5. The CDR3 extends over 16 amino acids. Germline lookup yields CDR1 SGDLS and CDR2 YYNGEE. The CDR3 spells CASSVSGTGMNTEAFF. The CDR3 nucleotides are TGTGCCAGCAGCGTTTCCGGGACAGGGATGAACACTGAAGCTTTCTTT. Variable domain in full (rest from reference TRBV9 and TRBJ1-1): DSGVTQTPKHLITATGQRVTLRCSPRSGDLSVYWYQQSLDQGLQFLIQYYNGEERAKGNILERFSAQQFPDLHSELNLSSLELGDSALYFCASSVSGTGMNTEAFFGQGTRLTVV.

This clonotype was detected ten times or more. This CDR3 is CASSFRPQGETQYF. The CDR3 DNA reads TGTGCCAGCAGTTTTCGGCCCCAAGGAGAGACCCAGTACTTC. The chain carries TRBV12-3 or TRBV12-4 and TRBJ2-5; D is uncertain. The CDR3 covers 14 residues. Deletions cut 3 bases from V and 4 bases from J, with 12 bases between.

This clonotype was counted many times. The chain couples TRBV11-1 to TRBJ2-1; 11 positions agree with TRBD1. V lost 2 bases, J lost 8 bases, and 11 bases stayed unmatched. The CDR3 length is 17 residues. The germline V gene has CDR1 SGHAT and CDR2 FQDESV (reference sequence). The CDR3 nucleotides are TGTGCCAGCAGCTTATGGGTTGGACAGGGGGCAGGCGATGAGCAGTTCTTC. As protein: CASSLWVGQGAGDEQFF. Full variable domain (outside the CDR3, taken from reference TRBV11-1 and TRBJ2-1): EAEVAQSPRYKITEKSQAVAFWCDPISGHATLYWYRQILGQGPELLVQFQDESVVDDSQLPKDRFSAERLKGVDSTLKIQPAELGDSAMYLCASSLWVGQGAGDEQFFGPGTRLTVL.

At least ten counts were recorded for this clonotype. The V gene is TRBV12-3 or TRBV12-4, the J gene TRBJ1-1; TRBD1 agrees at 9 bases. This CDR3 has 15 amino acids. J gave up 1 base and V 3 bases, and 3 bases lay outside the gene matches. Here the CDR3 DNA reads TGTGCCAGCAGTTTGGGGACAGGGACGAACACTGAAGCTTTCTTT. The encoded protein is CASSLGTGTNTEAFF.

In its sample, this clonotype was seen many times. The chain combines TRBV7-2 with TRBJ1-4; D possibly corresponds to TRBD1 (5 bases). Trimming took off 5 bases at V and 6 bases at J, with 10 bases between the two ends. Germline-derived CDR1 and CDR2 are SGHTA and FQGNSA. This CDR3 has 13 residues. The chain's CDR3 is CASSGAFYEKLFF. The CDR3 nucleotides read TGTGCCAGCAGCGGGGCCTTTTATGAAAAACTGTTTTTT.

This clonotype was counted ten times or more. The CDR3 nucleotides read TGCGCCAGCAGCTTACGGGGTGATGATGAGCAGTTCTTC. It is translated as CASSLRGDDEQFF. The chain has TRBV5-1 and TRBJ2-1, with D possibly matching TRBD2 (5 bases). Germline V gene lookup returns CDR1 SGHRS and CDR2 YFSETQ. Between the trimmed V and J ends, which lost 2 bases and 8 bases, there was a span of 11 bases. This CDR3 contains 13 residues. Based on the CDR3 plus reference TRBV5-1 and TRBJ2-1, the full variable domain is KAGVTQTPRYLIKTRGQQVTLSCSPISGHRSVSWYQQTPGQGLQFLFEYFSETQRNKGNFPGRFSGRQFSNSRSEMNVSTLELGDSALYLCASSLRGDDEQFFGPGTRLTVL.

Points on this clonotype: A much larger clone lies one base from this, so it may be a read error. The gene calls are TRBV20-1 and TRBJ2-7, with 7 bases that match TRBD2. The CDR3 covers 15 residues. CDR1 DFQATT and CDR2 SNEGSKA come from the germline V gene (reference sequence). The CDR3 DNA reads TGCAGTGCTGAACGACCCGGGACTACGCCCTACGTGCAGTACTTC. It encodes CSAERPGTTPYVQYF.

At least ten counts were recorded for this clonotype. The V call is TRBV29-1, the J call TRBJ1-5; 10 bases are a match to TRBD1. Per the germline V gene, CDR1 is SQVTM and CDR2 is ANQGSEA. This CDR3 comprises 15 residues. After removal of 0 bases from V and 2 bases from J, the junction contained 1 base not matched to a gene. CDR3 sequence reads: CSVEDGTGGNQPQHF. CDR3 coding DNA: TGCAGCGTTGAAGATGGGACAGGGGGCAATCAGCCCCAGCATTTT. The whole variable domain, filled in from reference TRBV29-1 and TRBJ1-5, reads SAVISQKPSRDICQRGTSLTIQCQVDSQVTMMFWYRQQPGQSLTLIATANQGSEATYESGFVIDKFPISRPNLTFSTLTVSNMSPEDSSIYLCSVEDGTGGNQPQHFGDGTRLSIL.

This clonotype has at least ten counts. This chain uses TRBV7-9 with TRBJ2-1, with TRBD2 as a possible D gene (5 bases). The germline V gene has CDR1 SEHNR and CDR2 FQNEAQ (reference sequence). This CDR3 is built from 17 residues. V gave up 5 bases and J gave up 3 bases, with 20 bases separating them. The DNA for the CDR3 is TGTGCCAGCAGCCCCCGTAAGAGGGTAGAGCACTACAATGAGCAGTTCTTC. It translates to CASSPRKRVEHYNEQFF.

This clonotype was found many times. The rearrangement joins TRBV5-1 to TRBJ2-1, with D possibly being TRBD1 (5 bases). Germline CDR1 SGHRS, CDR2 YFSETQ. V lost 4 bases and J lost 10, with 15 bases in between. This CDR3 is 13 amino acids long. This CDR3 is CASSTRDRSEQFF. For the CDR3, the DNA is TGCGCCAGCAGCACCCGAGACAGAAGCGAGCAGTTCTTC.

This clonotype occurred many times. The genes are TRBV5-4 and TRBJ1-3; D gene unclear. V was shortened by 1 base and J by 4 bases, with 3 bases between the two germline ends. The CDR3 runs to 12 residues. Germline loops: CDR1 SGHNT, CDR2 YYREEE (reference sequence). The CDR3 is CASSLFGNTIYF. The CDR3 DNA reads as TGTGCCAGCAGCTTGTTCGGAAACACCATATATTTT.

This clonotype appeared many times. The chain employs TRBV7-9 and TRBJ1-2; 7 bases align to TRBD1. The CDR3 consists of 15 residues. In germline, CDR1 is SEHNR, CDR2 FQNEAQ (reference sequence). V was pared by 5 bases and J by 4 bases, with 10 bases of the junction left unmatched. CDR3 sequence: CASSPQSAGGYGYTF. CDR3 coding DNA: TGTGCCAGCAGCCCTCAATCAGCAGGGGGCTATGGCTACACCTTC.

This clonotype has a count of ten or more. The chain carries TRBV5-1 and TRBJ1-1; D is unclear. Germline CDR1 is SGHRS and CDR2 is YFSETQ. This CDR3 spans 14 amino acids. V was trimmed by 1 base and J by 4 bases, leaving 11 bases between them. CDR3 in amino acids: CASSLSRSSTEAFF. In nucleotides, the CDR3 is TGCGCCAGCAGCTTGTCTCGGTCCTCCACTGAAGCTTTCTTT.